This T cell receptor beta chain was found in a study of read filtering for tumor transcriptome and immune sequencing. This CDR3 has 12 amino acids. CDR1 is SGHTA and CDR2 is FQGTGA in the germline V gene. V gave up 1 base and J gave up 5 bases, with 4 bases separating them. This clonotype was detected ten times or more. What it binds is not known. General study points: Dropping single-read clonotypes raised IR-seq and RNA-seq shared-clonotype correlation. The CD138-negative fraction was mixed bone marrow immune cells, not pure T cells.

From about 400 ng of RNA, a library with molecular barcoded alpha/delta and beta/gamma adaptors was made. Using its own MiXCR run on the reads, TCRdb lists one record per CDR3 protein. The table has tens of thousands of distinct CDR3 sequences, about a fifth seen once. This chain connects TRBV7-3 to TRBJ2-3, with D unclear. The origin of this receptor is a donor aged 40 or older with multiple myeloma. The sample taken for sequencing was a population of CD138-negative cells sorted from bone marrow. CDR3 in DNA: TGTGCCAGCAGCTTAAATGGAGATACGCAGTATTTT. As protein: CASSLNGDTQYF.